This TCR beta chain was recorded in a study of cytomegalovirus exposure and HLA in healthy donors. The PCR made use of 60 Vbeta and 13 Jbeta primers. Libraries were prepared by immunoSEQ multiplex PCR; TCRdb keeps only in-frame clonotypes and omits some of them. Among 90,000 to 110,000 clones listed, roughly 15% were seen once. The germline CDR1 and CDR2 sequences are SQVTM and ANQGSEA. The CDR3 length is 14 residues. With V trimmed by 4 bases and J by 2 bases, 3 bases remained unmatched. The chain recombines TRBV29-1 with TRBJ2-1; 9 bases match TRBD2. Sequencing was carried out using PBMCs. The clonotype comes from a female donor in good health and CMV-seronegative. This CDR3 is CSVGGLAAYNEQFF. CDR3 coding DNA: TGCAGCGTTGGGGGACTAGCTGCCTACAATGAGCAGTTCTTC.